This TCR beta chain was captured by sequencing in a study of regulatory T cells in long-lasting Graves disease. Overall study results and limits: Public clonotype sharing was higher in persistent than newly diagnosed patients.

This clonotype has a count of ten or more. The antigen is unknown. With iRepertoire HTBI primers and Arm-PCR of CDR3 regions, TCR beta libraries were built. TCRdb reanalysed the multiplex PCR reads using MiXCR and keeps one entry per CDR3 protein. The table has 350,000 to 550,000 distinct CDR3 sequences, about 15% seen once. Time point reported: newly diagnosed GD, antithyroid drugs for less than 3 months. The TCR library was made from RNA extracted from PBMCs. V was pared by 1 base and J by 6 bases, with 7 bases between. CDR1 and CDR2 from the germline V gene are MNHNS and SASEGT. The CDR3 sequence is 12 residues long. These data also featured in a second study, about T cells in Graves' hyperthyroidism and ophthalmopathy. As that report states: The HTBI primer set was used in a first-round RT-PCR of the TCR CDR3.

The TCR comes from a woman aged 18-35 years with Graves disease. The V gene is TRBV6-1, the J gene TRBJ2-7; D not certain. Source: peripheral blood mononuclear cells (PBMCs), taken at new diagnosis, from a patient treated with antithyroid drugs. CDR3 nucleotides: TGTGCCAGCAGTGAAGGGGTTGTCGAGCAGTACTTC. Protein sequence: CASSEGVVEQYF.